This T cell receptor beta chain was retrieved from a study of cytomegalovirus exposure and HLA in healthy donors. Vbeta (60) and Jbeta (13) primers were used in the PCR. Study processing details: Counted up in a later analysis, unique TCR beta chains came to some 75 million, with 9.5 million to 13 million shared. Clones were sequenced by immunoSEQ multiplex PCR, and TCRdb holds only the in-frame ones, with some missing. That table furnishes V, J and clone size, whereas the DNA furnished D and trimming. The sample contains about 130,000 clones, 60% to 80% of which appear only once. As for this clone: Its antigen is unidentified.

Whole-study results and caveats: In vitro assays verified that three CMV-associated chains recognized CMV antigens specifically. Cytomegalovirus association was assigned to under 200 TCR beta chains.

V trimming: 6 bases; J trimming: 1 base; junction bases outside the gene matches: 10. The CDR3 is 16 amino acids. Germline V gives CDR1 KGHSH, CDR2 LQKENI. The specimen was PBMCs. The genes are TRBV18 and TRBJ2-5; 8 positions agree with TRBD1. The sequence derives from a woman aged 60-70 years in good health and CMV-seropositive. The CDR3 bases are TGTGCCAGCTCGATCCCGGGACAGGCCTTCCAAGAGACCCAGTACTTC. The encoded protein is CASSIPGQAFQETQYF.